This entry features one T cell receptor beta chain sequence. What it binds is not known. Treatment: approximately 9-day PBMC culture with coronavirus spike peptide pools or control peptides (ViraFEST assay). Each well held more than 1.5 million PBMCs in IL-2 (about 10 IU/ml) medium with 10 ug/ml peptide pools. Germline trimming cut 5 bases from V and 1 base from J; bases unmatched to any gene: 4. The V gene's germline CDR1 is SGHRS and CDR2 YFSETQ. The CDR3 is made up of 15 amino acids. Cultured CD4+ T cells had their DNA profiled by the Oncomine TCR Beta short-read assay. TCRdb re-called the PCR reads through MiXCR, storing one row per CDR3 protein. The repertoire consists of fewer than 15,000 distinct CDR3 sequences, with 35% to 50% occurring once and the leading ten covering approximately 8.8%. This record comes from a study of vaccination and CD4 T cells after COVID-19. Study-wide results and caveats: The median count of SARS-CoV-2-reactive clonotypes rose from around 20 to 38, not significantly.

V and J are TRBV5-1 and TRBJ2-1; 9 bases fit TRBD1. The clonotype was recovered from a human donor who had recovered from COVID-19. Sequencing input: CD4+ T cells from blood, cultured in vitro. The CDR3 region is CASRRQGDSYNEQFF. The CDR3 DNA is TGCGCCAGCAGACGACAGGGGGATTCCTACAATGAGCAGTTCTTC.